The 25 T cell receptor beta chains below all came from one sample that was sequenced in a study of shared T cell receptors in the human thymus. The repertoire was sequenced with immunoSEQ multiplex PCR; TCRdb's copy has only in-frame clones and lacks some. Here the sample spans around 730,000 clones, 75% to 90% being singletons. These data were likewise used in another study, on human thymus T cells.

Material for sequencing was thymocytes. Receptors originate from a girl in the first two years of life with a congenital heart defect.

The J gene is TRBJ2-3, the V gene TRBV29-1; 7 bases fit TRBD1. V shed 6 bases and J 5 bases; nucleotides not matched to a gene: 17. CDR1 SQVTM and CDR2 ANQGSEA come from the germline V gene. The CDR3 totals 16 residues. The CDR3 sequence: CSVATPTDRAGDTQYF. The CDR3 DNA reads TGCAGCGTCGCAACACCAACTGACAGGGCAGGAGATACGCAGTATTTT.

The V and J genes are TRBV15 and TRBJ1-5; possible D gene TRBD1, 5 bases. In germline, CDR1 is LNHNV, CDR2 YYDKDF (reference sequence). The CDR3 runs 21 residues. Trimming stripped 1 base from V and 0 bases from J, with 25 bases between. CDR3 DNA sequence: TGTGCCACCAGCAGAGGTCTACCGGGACCGCGGGACCGTTATAGCAATCAGCCCCAGCATTTT. This sequence encodes CATSRGLPGPRDRYSNQPQHF.

In its sample, this clone was seen once. J is TRBJ2-3 and V is TRBV5-4; 7 bases line up with TRBD1. Germline V gives CDR1 SGHNT, CDR2 YYREEE (reference sequence). The CDR3 covers 17 residues. Germline trimming cut 3 bases from V and 0 bases from J; bases unmatched to any gene: 10. This CDR3 is CASSSLDRALSTDTQYF. CDR3 DNA: TGTGCCAGCAGCTCCCTTGACAGGGCCCTTAGCACAGATACGCAGTATTTT. The full variable domain, with the rest looked up from reference TRBV5-4 and TRBJ2-3, is ETGVTQSPTHLIKTRGQQVTLRCSSQSGHNTVSWYQQALGQGPQFIFQYYREEENGRGNFPPRFSGLQFPNYSSELNVNALELDDSALYLCASSSLDRALSTDTQYFGPGTRLTVL.

The chain uses TRBV9 and TRBJ1-1, with unresolved D. Trimming pared 5 bases from V and 4 bases from J, leaving 15 bases between. The CDR3 has 14 amino acids. Germline lookup yields CDR1 SGDLS and CDR2 YYNGEE. CDR3 in amino acids: CASRRAPGTTEAFF. CDR3 bases: TGTGCCAGCAGGAGGGCCCCTGGTACCACTGAAGCTTTCTTT. The full variable domain, its missing parts supplied by reference TRBV9 and TRBJ1-1, is DSGVTQTPKHLITATGQRVTLRCSPRSGDLSVYWYQQSLDQGLQFLIQYYNGEERAKGNILERFSAQQFPDLHSELNLSSLELGDSALYFCASRRAPGTTEAFFGQGTRLTVV.

There are a few counts of this clone. V is TRBV29-1 and J is TRBJ2-2; 10 bases match TRBD1. CDR3 length: 16 amino acids. Germline CDR1 reads SQVTM; CDR2 reads ANQGSEA. V trimming: 7 bases; J trimming: 6 bases; junction bases outside the gene matches: 14. The CDR3 region is CSARHRDRGVAGELFF. CDR3 sequence (DNA): TGCAGCGCGCGGCACCGGGACAGGGGCGTCGCCGGGGAGCTGTTTTTT.

The V and J genes are TRBV6-5 and TRBJ1-2, with D unresolved. V lost 0 bases to trimming and J lost 4 bases, with 9 bases between them. The CDR3 loop spans 14 amino acids. CDR1 MNHEY and CDR2 SVGAGI come from the germline V gene. The CDR3 bases are TGTGCCAGCAGTTACTCAGGGAGCGGCTATGGCTACACCTTC. It specifies CASSYSGSGYGYTF.

This clone was observed a few times. The rearrangement uses TRBV14 and TRBJ1-2; perhaps TRBD1 as D (5 bases). Trimming shortened V by 4 bases and J by 8 bases, and 20 bases separated the two germline ends. CDR3 size: 15 residues. Per germline, CDR1 SGHDN and CDR2 FVKESK. DNA of the CDR3: TGTGCCAGCAGCCTCTCCTCTGGGGGGGAGGAGGGCTACACCTTC. This sequence encodes CASSLSSGGEEGYTF.

The chain combines TRBV5-5 with TRBJ2-7, with 7 bases fitting TRBD1. In germline, CDR1 is SGHKS, CDR2 YYEKEE (reference sequence). The CDR3 has 15 amino acids. Germline trimming cut 4 bases from V and 0 bases from J; bases unmatched to any gene: 7. CDR3 sequence reads: CASSLGTAGSYEQYF. The CDR3 region has the DNA TGTGCCAGCAGCCTCGGGACAGCCGGCTCCTACGAGCAGTACTTC. Full variable domain (outside the CDR3, taken from reference TRBV5-5 and TRBJ2-7): DAGVTQSPTHLIKTRGQQVTLRCSPISGHKSVSWYQQVLGQGPQFIFQYYEKEERGRGNFPDRFSARQFPNYSSELNVNALLLGDSALYLCASSLGTAGSYEQYFGPGTRLTVT.

V gene TRBV7-9 combines with J gene TRBJ2-5; 12 bases fit TRBD2. The CDR3 is made up of 17 amino acids. Germline CDR1 SEHNR, CDR2 FQNEAQ (reference sequence). V trimming: 6 bases; J trimming: 4 bases; junction bases outside the gene matches: 12. The CDR3 spells CASRVGTSGFLGETQYF. DNA for the CDR3: TGTGCCAGCAGGGTTGGGACTAGCGGGTTTCTGGGAGAGACCCAGTACTTC.

The chain has TRBV9 and TRBJ1-1, with a possible D match to TRBD1 (5 bases). Trimming stripped 4 bases from V and 5 bases from J, with 12 bases between. CDR1 is SGDLS and CDR2 is YYNGEE in the germline V gene. The CDR3 extends over 13 amino acids. CDR3 in amino acids: CASSSLRQTEAFF. CDR3 nucleotide sequence: TGTGCCAGCAGCTCTCTTAGACAGACTGAAGCTTTCTTT.

The V and J genes are TRBV15 and TRBJ2-1; 10 bases agree with TRBD2. J was trimmed by 7 bases and V by 3 bases; bases with no gene match: 18. The CDR3 length is 19 residues. Germline V gives CDR1 LNHNV, CDR2 YYDKDF (reference sequence). CDR3 sequence reads: CATSSPAGGLFLELNEQFF. The DNA for the CDR3 is TGTGCCACCAGCAGCCCAGCGGGGGGGCTTTTTCTGGAGTTGAATGAGCAGTTCTTC.

This clone was detected a few times. The chain links TRBV19 to TRBJ1-2; D gene uncertain. Germline V CDR1 and CDR2: LNHDA, SQIVND (reference sequence). This CDR3 contains 11 residues. V was shortened by 9 bases and J by 8 bases, with 13 bases between the two germline ends. The CDR3 nucleotides read TGTGCCAGCCGAGGCGGTTCGGGCTACACCTTC. As protein: CASRGGSGYTF.

As regards this clone: This CDR3 is also generated by other DNA sequences in the sample. The chain joins TRBV4-3 to TRBJ2-7; D perhaps matches TRBD1 (6 bases). The germline V gene encodes CDR1 LGHNA and CDR2 YSLEER. The CDR3 runs 14 residues. V dropped 1 base and J dropped 3 bases, with 10 bases sitting between them. CDR3 region: CASSQGTGYYEQYF. The CDR3 DNA reads as TGCGCCAGCAGCCAAGGTACAGGGTACTACGAGCAGTACTTC.

This clone appeared once. V and J are TRBV4-2 and TRBJ2-5, with 10 bases aligning to TRBD2. The CDR3 consists of 19 residues. Germline assignment: CDR1 LGHNA and CDR2 YNFKEQ. The V segment lost 3 bases and the J segment 5 bases; nucleotides outside the gene matches: 18. CDR3 nucleotide sequence: TGTGCCAGCAGCCATCGAATTTACCCAGCGGGGGGGCCAGGCGAGACCCAGTACTTC. Translating gives CASSHRIYPAGGPGETQYF.

The J gene is TRBJ2-1, the V gene TRBV5-6, with D maybe TRBD1 (6 bases). Looked up from germline, CDR1 is SGHDT and CDR2 is YYEEEE. The V end was cut by 4 bases, the J end by 6 bases, with 14 bases between. CDR3 size: 14 residues. CDR3: CASSSTGPVNEQFF. CDR3 DNA sequence: TGTGCCAGCAGCAGCACAGGGCCGGTCAATGAGCAGTTCTTC.

The chain couples TRBV6-1 to TRBJ1-5, with D maybe TRBD1 (5 bases). The germline CDR1 and CDR2 sequences are MNHNS and SASEGT. The CDR3 totals 17 residues. The V end was cut by 4 bases, the J end by 3 bases, with 19 bases between. CDR3 nucleotide sequence: TGTGCCAGCAGTGGGGGGGAAAGTTTCCCCTACAATCAGCCCCAGCATTTT. Translated: CASSGGESFPYNQPQHF.

This clone was detected only a few times. The J gene is TRBJ2-7, the V gene TRBV10-2; maybe TRBD2 (5 bases). The V gene lost 4 bases and the J gene lost 3 bases, with 13 bases spanning the gap. The CDR3 has 14 residues. Germline V lookup: CDR1 WSHSY, CDR2 SAAADI. This CDR3 reads CASSGPGKGYEQYF. The CDR3 DNA sequence: TGCGCCAGCAGTGGACCGGGAAAGGGCTACGAGCAGTACTTC.

V and J are TRBV4-1 and TRBJ1-5, with 9 bases fitting TRBD1. The germline V gene has CDR1 MGHRA and CDR2 YSYEKL. The CDR3 is made up of 20 amino acids. V lost 2 bases and J lost 0; bases outside the gene matches: 14. CDR3 coding DNA: TGCGCCAGCAGCCAACATCCGGGACAGGGACCCCTTTATAGCAATCAGCCCCAGCATTTT. It yields the protein CASSQHPGQGPLYSNQPQHF.

This clone came up once. The chain has TRBV19 and TRBJ1-1; D call uncertain. The V end lost 5 bases, the J end lost 0 bases, and 13 bases lay between the germline ends. Germline loops: CDR1 LNHDA, CDR2 SQIVND (reference sequence). The CDR3 has 15 residues. In DNA form, the CDR3 reads TGTGCCAGTAGTCTCTCACAGATCATGAACACTGAAGCTTTCTTT. Encoded protein: CASSLSQIMNTEAFF.

The chain combines TRBV6-5 with TRBJ2-7; 8 positions agree with TRBD1. The CDR3 is 14 amino acids. CDR1 is MNHEY and CDR2 is SVGAGI in the germline V gene. V shed 5 bases and J 3 bases; nucleotides not matched to a gene: 6. The CDR3 nucleotides are TGTGCCAGCAGTCACAGGACAGGGCGCTACGAGCAGTACTTC. Protein: CASSHRTGRYEQYF.

This sequence joins TRBV12-5 and TRBJ2-3; 8 nucleotides align to TRBD1. V was clipped by 3 bases and J by 5 bases; unmatched bases: 4. The CDR3 extends over 14 amino acids. Per germline, CDR1 LGHNT and CDR2 FRNRAP. The CDR3 protein is CASGFGQGRDTQYF. CDR3 DNA sequence: TGTGCTAGTGGTTTCGGACAGGGACGAGATACGCAGTATTTT. The full variable domain, its missing parts supplied by reference TRBV12-5 and TRBJ2-3, is DARVTQTPRHKVTEMGQEVTMRCQPILGHNTVFWYRQTMMQGLELLAYFRNRAPLDDSGMPKDRFSAEMPDATLATLKIQPSEPRDSAVYFCASGFGQGRDTQYFGPGTRLTVL.

This sequence joins TRBV19 and TRBJ2-3; tentatively, D is TRBD2 (6 bases). This CDR3 spans 17 amino acids. CDR1 and CDR2 (germline): LNHDA, SQIVND (reference sequence). Trimming shortened V by 0 bases and J by 1 base, and 14 bases separated the two germline ends. Here the CDR3 reads CASSIDTRGGGTDTQYF. The CDR3 DNA reads TGTGCCAGTAGTATAGATACGCGGGGCGGGGGCACAGATACGCAGTATTTT.

This rearrangement joins TRBV19 to TRBJ2-5; 7 bases are shared with TRBD2. Germline-derived CDR1 and CDR2 are LNHDA and SQIVND (reference sequence). This CDR3 contains 16 residues. V lost 5 bases and J lost 5; bases outside the gene matches: 14. CDR3 DNA sequence: TGTGCCAGTAGTTCCCCAGGGCGGGGGATCCCGGAGACCCAGTACTTC. Its translation is CASSSPGRGIPETQYF.

The chain uses TRBV4-3 and TRBJ2-7, with 8 bases matching TRBD1. J gave up 5 bases and V 2 bases, and 5 bases lay outside the gene matches. In germline, CDR1 is LGHNA, CDR2 YSLEER. The CDR3 is made up of 14 amino acids. CDR3 amino acids: CASSQLDRADEQYF. Written as DNA, the CDR3 is TGCGCCAGCAGCCAACTGGACAGGGCTGACGAGCAGTACTTC.

The chain employs TRBV10-2 and TRBJ1-4; perhaps TRBD1 as D (5 bases). The CDR3 has 15 amino acids. Deletions cut 4 bases from V and 11 bases from J, with 20 bases between. Per the germline V gene, CDR1 is WSHSY and CDR2 is SAAADI. The CDR3 region has the DNA TGCGCCAGCAGTGTCGGGACGCCCTATCGGGAGAAACTGTTTTTT. Translation: CASSVGTPYREKLFF.